This entry lists 25 T cell receptor beta chains sequenced from one sample in a study of shared clonotypes between healthy human individuals. The repertoire was sequenced with immunoSEQ multiplex PCR; TCRdb's copy has only in-frame clones and lacks some. The sample has 450,000 to 550,000 clones; approximately 79% are singletons. The specimen was PBMCs. Receptors originate from a woman aged 40 to 49 in good health. Some clones in this sample may be carry-over from other donors' samples.

This rearrangement joins TRBV23-1 to TRBJ2-7, with 9 bases lining up with TRBD1. TRBV23-1 is placed among ORFs of uncertain function. The junction had 3 bases not matched to a gene; V was cut back by 3 bases and J by 6 bases. The CDR3 runs 13 residues. For the CDR3, the DNA is TGCGCCAGCAGTCAGGGACAGGGCTGCGAGCAGTACTTC. Protein sequence: CASSQGQGCEQYF.

The V call is TRBV11-1, the J call TRBJ2-7; TRBD1 is a possible D gene (6 bases). There are 13 residues in the CDR3. Germline CDR1 reads SGHAT; CDR2 reads FQDESV (reference sequence). Trimming pared 5 bases from V and 2 bases from J, leaving 10 bases between. The CDR3 sequence is CASSDGQTYEQYF. CDR3 bases: TGTGCCAGCAGCGATGGACAGACCTACGAGCAGTACTTC.

V usage is TRBV6-1 and J usage is TRBJ1-4; TRBD1 is a possible D gene (5 bases). This CDR3 is built from 14 residues. The germline V gene encodes CDR1 MNHNS and CDR2 SASEGT. The ends were cut back, 4 bases at V and 4 bases at J, with 10 bases in the middle. The CDR3 nucleotides read TGTGCCAGCAGTGGTCGGGGCTATAATGAAAAACTGTTTTTT. Its protein product is CASSGRGYNEKLFF.

The rearrangement uses TRBV7-6 and TRBJ2-3, with 8 nucleotides matching TRBD2. In germline, CDR1 is SGHVS, CDR2 FNYEAQ. Losses at the gene ends were 2 bases for V and 9 bases for J; bases not matched to a gene: 7. This CDR3 region has 14 residues. As DNA, the CDR3 is TGTGCCAGCAGCTTAATATTAGCGGGACCGACGCAGTATTTT. This sequence encodes CASSLILAGPTQYF.

The V gene is TRBV28, the J gene TRBJ2-5, with 7 nucleotides matching TRBD1. CDR3 length equals 13 residues. Germline CDR1 is MDHEN and CDR2 is SYDVKM. V lost 6 bases to trimming and J lost 5 bases; unmatched junction nucleotides: 6. The CDR3 spells CASRTTGLETQYF. CDR3 DNA: TGTGCCAGCAGAACGACAGGGCTGGAGACCCAGTACTTC.

This clone appeared many times. Other DNA sequences in the same sample also yield this CDR3. The rearrangement uses TRBV7-2 and TRBJ2-7; a possible D gene is TRBD2 (5 bases). Trimming removed 5 bases from V and 0 bases from J, with 8 bases in between. The CDR3 totals 13 residues. The V gene's germline CDR1 is SGHTA and CDR2 FQGNSA. CDR3 protein: CASSLRGSYEQYF. CDR3 in DNA: TGTGCCAGCAGCCTCCGGGGCTCCTACGAGCAGTACTTC.

The chain carries TRBV21-1 and TRBJ2-5; TRBD1 is the table's D call and was not checked against the DNA. TRBV21-1 is assigned pseudogene status. The length of the CDR3 is 14 residues. CDR3 DNA: TGTGCCAGCATTGGGGGCGGGCGGTCAGAGACCCAGTACTTC. This encodes CASIGGGRSETQYF.

The gene calls are TRBV7-2 and TRBJ1-2; the match to TRBD1 covers 9 bases. This CDR3 comprises 15 residues. Looked up from germline, CDR1 is SGHTA and CDR2 is FQGNSA. The junction had 7 bases not matched to a gene; V was cut back by 4 bases and J by 4 bases. Here the CDR3 DNA reads TGTGCCAGCAGCTCCCGGACAGGGGAAGTCTATGGCTACACCTTC. It specifies CASSSRTGEVYGYTF.

V usage is TRBV6-1 and J usage is TRBJ1-1; D remains unclear. V lost 0 bases, J lost 10 bases, and 9 bases lay in between. Germline CDR1 and CDR2: MNHNS and SASEGT. The CDR3 length is 12 residues. The CDR3 spells CASSEALIGAFF. The CDR3 nucleotides read TGTGCCAGCAGTGAAGCGCTTATAGGAGCTTTCTTT.

The chain combines TRBV27 with TRBJ2-2, with D tentatively TRBD2 (6 bases). This CDR3 is built from 13 residues. Trimming cost V 10 bases and J 2 bases, with 11 bases left between them. Per germline, CDR1 MNHEY and CDR2 SMNVEV (reference sequence). The CDR3 sequence is CANRDSNTGELFF. In DNA form, the CDR3 reads TGTGCCAACCGGGACTCCAACACCGGGGAGCTGTTTTTT.

This clone was recorded many times. This chain connects TRBV28 to TRBJ2-5; the D gene is possibly TRBD1 (6 bases). Germline lookup yields CDR1 MDHEN and CDR2 SYDVKM. Trimming pared 1 base from V and 0 bases from J, leaving 12 bases between. This CDR3 spans 16 amino acids. The CDR3, as DNA: TGTGCCAGCAGTTTATTGGGGGCGAAGGACCAAGAGACCCAGTACTTC. Translating it yields CASSLLGAKDQETQYF.

The table lists this clone with a count of one. The chain has TRBV5-6 and TRBJ1-2; 9 nucleotides line up with TRBD1. J lost 2 bases, V lost 3 bases, and 8 bases had no gene match. Germline V gene data show CDR1 as SGHDT and CDR2 as YYEEEE. This CDR3 comprises 16 residues. CDR3 bases: TGTGCCAGCAGCTGGAAACAGGGGGCGCTGAACTATGGCTACACCTTC. It encodes CASSWKQGALNYGYTF.

The V call is TRBV6-1, the J call TRBJ1-2; D is unresolved. The CDR3 extends over 14 amino acids. V was trimmed by 1 base and J by 1 base, leaving 7 bases between them. Germline assignment: CDR1 MNHNS and CDR2 SASEGT. CDR3 sequence reads: CASSEGSFNYGYTF. As DNA, the CDR3 is TGTGCCAGCAGTGAAGGCAGCTTTAACTATGGCTACACCTTC.

The J gene is TRBJ2-7, the V gene TRBV27; possible D gene TRBD1, 7 bases. The CDR3 is 13 residues long. Trimming removed 5 bases from V and 1 base from J, with 9 bases in between. The V gene's germline CDR1 is MNHEY and CDR2 SMNVEV (reference sequence). CDR3 amino acids: CASSAGQSYEQYF. The CDR3 coding sequence is TGTGCCAGCAGTGCGGGACAGTCCTACGAGCAGTACTTC.

The J gene is TRBJ1-2, the V gene TRBV6-6; 10 bases match TRBD1. J was trimmed by 8 bases and V by 2 bases; bases with no gene match: 2. This CDR3 has 13 amino acids. Germline assignment: CDR1 MNHNY and CDR2 SVGAGI (reference sequence). CDR3 sequence reads: CASSYGQGDGYTF. The DNA for the CDR3 is TGTGCCAGCAGTTACGGACAGGGGGACGGCTACACCTTC.

The V call is TRBV4-2, the J call TRBJ1-1, with D hard to call. The CDR3 loop spans 15 amino acids. Per the germline V gene, CDR1 is LGHNA and CDR2 is YNFKEQ. The V gene lost 4 bases and the J gene lost 1 base, with 13 bases spanning the gap. The chain's CDR3 is CASSPTTTANTEAFF. CDR3 bases: TGTGCCAGCAGCCCGACGACCACAGCGAACACTGAAGCTTTCTTT.

The CDR3 nucleotides are TGTGCCAGCGGCCAACTTTGGCGAGGAGGCTATGGCTACACCTTC. It encodes CASGQLWRGGYGYTF. The chain is built from TRBV27 and TRBJ1-2; D is unresolved. Between the trimmed V and J ends, which lost 8 bases and 4 bases, there was a span of 20 bases. The CDR3 consists of 15 residues. Germline CDR1 and CDR2: MNHEY and SMNVEV (reference sequence).

This clone was detected many times. This CDR3 is also generated by other DNA sequences in the sample. V gene TRBV7-2 combines with J gene TRBJ1-1; the D is unclear. The CDR3 runs 12 residues. Trimming took off 3 bases at V and 7 bases at J, with 9 bases between the two ends. Per the germline V gene, CDR1 is SGHTA and CDR2 is FQGNSA. As DNA, the CDR3 is TGTGCCAGCAGCTTTGACTACAGTGAAGCTTTCTTT. Translation: CASSFDYSEAFF.

The V call is TRBV18, the J call TRBJ2-7; D call uncertain. The V gene lost 2 bases and the J gene lost 6 bases, with 11 bases spanning the gap. The CDR3 has 13 residues. The germline V gene encodes CDR1 KGHSH and CDR2 LQKENI. CDR3 sequence: CASSPNSEGEQYF. CDR3 bases: TGTGCCAGCTCACCAAATTCCGAAGGCGAGCAGTACTTC.

This clone was recorded only once. This CDR3 is also generated by other DNA sequences in the sample. This chain joins TRBV27 and TRBJ2-5; D gene uncertain. Germline CDR1 is MNHEY and CDR2 is SMNVEV (reference sequence). Trimming pared 0 bases from V and 5 bases from J, leaving 4 bases between. The length of the CDR3 is 12 residues. The CDR3, as DNA: TGTGCCAGCAGTTTATCTGGGGAGACCCAGTACTTC. This gives the protein CASSLSGETQYF.

The chain couples TRBV18 to TRBJ1-5; TRBD1 aligns across 7 bases. Trimming took 6 bases from V and 0 from J; bases not matched to a gene: 11. The germline V gene encodes CDR1 KGHSH and CDR2 LQKENI. This CDR3 spans 17 amino acids. The CDR3 region is CASSMGQLPNSNQPQHF. The CDR3 DNA reads as TGTGCCAGCTCCATGGGACAGCTGCCTAATAGCAATCAGCCCCAGCATTTT. The full variable domain, with the rest looked up from reference TRBV18 and TRBJ1-5, is NAGVMQNPRHLVRRRGQEARLRCSPMKGHSHVYWYRQLPEEGLKFMVYLQKENIIDESGMPKERFSAEFPKEGPSILRIQQVVRGDSAAYFCASSMGQLPNSNQPQHFGDGTRLSIL.

The genes are TRBV28 and TRBJ2-1; D tentatively fits TRBD1 or TRBD2 (6 bases each). The V and J ends lost 7 bases and 2 bases respectively, with 15 bases between them. From germline, CDR1 is MDHEN and CDR2 SYDVKM. This CDR3 has 15 amino acids. The CDR3 bases are TGTGCCAGCACCCTAGGGGGGCGGGCCTACAATGAGCAGTTCTTC. It yields the protein CASTLGGRAYNEQFF.

The chain links TRBV29-1 to TRBJ2-7; 10 bases are shared with TRBD1. V dropped 7 bases and J dropped 2; count of bases not matched to a gene: 5. This CDR3 region has 13 residues. In germline, CDR1 is SQVTM, CDR2 ANQGSEA. CDR3 loop: CSERTGGAYEQYF. The CDR3 DNA reads TGCAGCGAGCGGACAGGGGGGGCCTACGAGCAGTACTTC.

This sequence joins TRBV28 and TRBJ1-5; no firm D call. This CDR3 is 14 amino acids long. Trimming took 6 bases from V and 5 from J, leaving 14 bases between them. Germline CDR1 MDHEN, CDR2 SYDVKM. The CDR3 nucleotides are TGTGCCAGCAGCCCTCCCCCAAGGGATCAGCCCCAGCATTTT. Translated, it gives CASSPPPRDQPQHF.

The rearrangement links TRBV11-2 to TRBJ2-7; possibly TRBD1 for D (6 bases). Trimming removed 5 bases from V and 5 bases from J, with 16 bases in between. The CDR3 totals 14 residues. Per germline, CDR1 SGHAT and CDR2 FQNNGV. CDR3: CASSIDRLDNEQYF. CDR3 bases: TGTGCCAGCAGCATCGACAGGTTGGATAACGAGCAGTACTTC.